What follows is one T cell receptor (beta chain) and its context. Its antigen is still unknown. This specimen belongs to a study of T cell repertoires in cytomegalovirus infection. About the research overall: Researchers turned to recently identified HLA-C-restricted CMV epitopes as well as well-studied HLA-B-restricted ones.

TCRdb itself ran the reads through MiXCR, one entry per CDR3 protein. The profile shows about 830,000 distinct CDR3 sequences, over 25% of them singletons. Whole-study findings and limits: It was HLA-C-restricted CMV-specific TCR beta clonotypes that dominated the response ex vivo.

The TCR sequence derives from a human donor in good health (CMV status not recorded). Some clones in this sample may be carry-over from other donors' samples. The sequences come from cultured CD8+ T cells from PBMCs, collected from culture after CMV antigen stimulation.

This CDR3 reads CASSLVKGLDNEQFF. CDR3 DNA: TGTGCCAGCAGTTTGGTAAAGGGCCTTGACAATGAGCAGTTCTTC. The J gene is TRBJ2-1, the V gene TRBV27, with no clear D. Germline V gene lookup returns CDR1 MNHEY and CDR2 SMNVEV (reference sequence). Deletions cut 3 bases from V and 5 bases from J, with 14 bases between. The CDR3 is made up of 15 amino acids.